The 21 T cell receptor beta chains given below trace back to one sample, sequenced in a study of monozygotic twins with inflammatory bowel disease. No DNA is given; TCRdb re-called the 5' RACE reads and lists each CDR3 protein once. This sample's clone table lists approximately 400,000 distinct CDR3 sequences. The specimen was blood. The source is a human donor with ulcerative colitis or Crohn's disease, or a healthy co-twin of an affected twin (not recorded which).

The genes are TRBV24-1 and TRBJ2-3; TCRdb's assignment of TRBD2 cannot be checked, as there is no DNA. This CDR3 spans 19 amino acids. Germline V gives CDR1 KGHDR, CDR2 SFDVKD. CDR3 protein: CATSDPGLAGGWGTDTQYF.

The chain has TRBV7-7 and TRBJ2-2; TCRdb outputs TRBD1, but without DNA this stays unchecked. Germline CDR1 is SSHAT and CDR2 is FNYEAQ (reference sequence). CDR3 length: 13 residues. The CDR3 loop is CASSDQTERELFF.

The chain uses TRBV29-1 and TRBJ2-2; TCRdb lists TRBD2, though no DNA is available to test this call. The CDR3 length is 13 residues. Germline values: CDR1 SQVTM, CDR2 ANQGSEA. CDR3 region: CSVRLAGTGELFF.

The chain has TRBV9 and TRBJ2-1; TCRdb proposes TRBD2, but this gene call is untestable without DNA. Germline-derived CDR1 and CDR2 are SGDLS and YYNGEE. This CDR3 spans 15 amino acids. The CDR3 region is CASSVEGGRLNEQFF.

The chain is built from TRBV3-1 and TRBJ1-2. There are 11 residues in the CDR3. The germline V gene has CDR1 LGHDT and CDR2 YNNKEL (reference sequence). This CDR3 is CASSHDRGPVF. Combining the CDR3 with reference TRBV3-1 and TRBJ1-2 gives the whole variable domain DTAVSQTPKYLVTQMGNDKSIKCEQNLGHDTMYWYKQDSKKFLKIMFSYNNKELIINETVPNRFSPKSPDKAHLNLHINSLELGDSAVYFCASSHDRGPVFGSGTRLTVV.

This chain joins TRBV28 and TRBJ2-7; as DNA is missing, the TRBD1 call by TCRdb cannot be tested. Germline assignment: CDR1 MDHEN and CDR2 SYDVKM. The CDR3 is made up of 14 amino acids. The CDR3 loop reads CASSLGPTVLWQYF.

This chain links TRBV20-1 with TRBJ2-1; the TCRdb D gene call, TRBD2, has no DNA to confirm it. Germline values: CDR1 DFQATT, CDR2 SNEGSKA (reference sequence). The CDR3 runs 14 residues. CDR3 protein: CSAVIAGTYNEQFF.

This chain uses TRBV11-1 with TRBJ2-7. CDR3 size: 11 residues. Germline assignment: CDR1 SGHAT and CDR2 FQDESV (reference sequence). The CDR3 loop reads CANPLTYEQYF.

The CDR3 protein is CASSYGLVYEQYF. The V gene is TRBV7-9, the J gene TRBJ2-7; there is no DNA to check the TCRdb D call of TRBD2. CDR3 length: 13 residues. CDR1 is SEHNR and CDR2 is FQNEAQ in the germline V gene (reference sequence).

The gene calls are TRBV6-2 or TRBV6-3 and TRBJ1-1; the TRBD1 assignment by TCRdb is unverifiable without DNA. Germline CDR1 and CDR2: MNHEY and SVGEGT. This CDR3 region has 15 residues. CDR3 sequence reads: CASSSRTGTYTEAFF.

J is TRBJ1-1 and V is TRBV20-1; the D call from TCRdb, TRBD1, cannot be confirmed without DNA. Germline V gene lookup returns CDR1 DFQATT and CDR2 SNEGSKA (reference sequence). CDR3 length equals 13 residues. CDR3 region: CSARGHLNTEAFF.

The chain carries TRBV5-1 and TRBJ2-2. Per the germline V gene, CDR1 is SGHRS and CDR2 is YFSETQ. There are 18 residues in the CDR3. The CDR3 sequence is CASSPTGWGSANTGELFF.

The rearrangement uses TRBV5-1 and TRBJ2-5; TCRdb selects TRBD2, and the lack of DNA leaves this call unchecked. This CDR3 comprises 14 residues. Germline assignment: CDR1 SGHRS and CDR2 YFSETQ. The CDR3 here is CASSSLAGIKTQYF.

The chain recombines TRBV9 with TRBJ2-5; the D call of TRBD1 rests on TCRdb alone, since no DNA is present to check it. Germline V lookup: CDR1 SGDLS, CDR2 YYNGEE. This CDR3 spans 13 amino acids. The CDR3 region is CASTRERGETQYF.

The V and J genes are TRBV7-3 and TRBJ2-7; TCRdb picks TRBD2, but there is no DNA to check that call. This CDR3 spans 16 amino acids. The germline V gene encodes CDR1 SGHTA and CDR2 FQGTGA. The CDR3 loop reads CASSLPFRPGAYEQYF.

This sequence joins TRBV7-9 and TRBJ1-1. The germline CDR1 and CDR2 sequences are SEHNR and FQNEAQ (reference sequence). The CDR3 spans 16 residues. The CDR3 sequence is CASSLAAIVGDTEAFF.

This sequence joins TRBV3-1 and TRBJ2-7; absent DNA, TCRdb's TRBD2 call cannot be checked. There are 16 residues in the CDR3. Germline V lookup: CDR1 LGHDT, CDR2 YNNKEL (reference sequence). This chain's CDR3 is CASSRMGLAGRTGQYF.

V is TRBV7-9 and J is TRBJ2-7; TCRdb names TRBD1, which stays unverified in the absence of DNA. Germline values: CDR1 SEHNR, CDR2 FQNEAQ (reference sequence). The CDR3 totals 15 residues. Here the CDR3 reads CASSLGTGVSLEQYF.

V gene TRBV15 combines with J gene TRBJ2-5; there is no DNA to check the TCRdb D call of TRBD1. The CDR3 is 16 residues long. Germline V gene sequence: CDR1 LNHNV, CDR2 YYDKDF (reference sequence). CDR3 residues: CATSRARRGSQETQYF.

V gene TRBV18 combines with J gene TRBJ2-7. Germline lookup yields CDR1 KGHSH and CDR2 LQKENI. There are 13 residues in the CDR3. CDR3 amino acids: CASSPHPGYEQYF.

The gene calls are TRBV24-1 and TRBJ2-1; TCRdb selects TRBD2, and the lack of DNA leaves this call unchecked. The CDR3 is made up of 15 amino acids. CDR1 is KGHDR and CDR2 is SFDVKD in the germline V gene. The CDR3 is CATSDFNGLGNEQFF.